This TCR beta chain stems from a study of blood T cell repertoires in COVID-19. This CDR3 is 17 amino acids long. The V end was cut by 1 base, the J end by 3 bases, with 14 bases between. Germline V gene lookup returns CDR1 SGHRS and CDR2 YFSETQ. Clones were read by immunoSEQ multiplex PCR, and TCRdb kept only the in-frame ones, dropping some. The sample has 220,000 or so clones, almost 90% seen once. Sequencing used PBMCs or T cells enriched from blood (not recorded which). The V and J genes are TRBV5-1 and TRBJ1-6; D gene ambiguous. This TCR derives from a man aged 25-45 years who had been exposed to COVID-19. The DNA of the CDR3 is TGCGCCAGCAGCTTGCAGTGGGCTGGCGTCTATAATTCACCCCTCCACTTT. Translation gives CASSLQWAGVYNSPLHF.